Listed below are T cell receptor beta chains from one sample, sequenced in a study of identical twins. From the 5' RACE reads, TCRdb called clonotypes with MiXCR, one entry per CDR3 protein. This table holds about 890,000 distinct CDR3 sequences, around an eighth found once. The same data also contributed to another study, on yellow fever vaccine responses in identical twins.

What was sequenced was PBMCs. All receptors derive from a woman aged 18-35 years in good health. Both conserved end residues are part of each CDR3.

J,V,CDR3
TRBJ2-5,TRBV28,CASSFGGPGETQYF
TRBJ2-3,TRBV12-3/TRBV12-4,CASSLTGTTRTDTQYF
TRBJ2-3,TRBV5-5,CASSFKDWTDTDTQYF
TRBJ2-3,TRBV24-1,CATSGGSPDTQYF
TRBJ1-1,TRBV4-1,CASSQDPRNTEAFF
TRBJ1-1,TRBV28,CASSFGTGGRFSTEAFF
TRBJ2-1,TRBV9,CASSVEAGRLNEQFF
TRBJ2-7,TRBV3-1,CASSRYRGREQYF
TRBJ2-2,TRBV4-1,CASSQTGGRAGELFF
TRBJ2-7,TRBV29-1,CSVGPPGPGGTYEQYF
TRBJ2-7,TRBV13,CASSRKVTSYEQYF
TRBJ2-1,TRBV5-5,CASSAGLANSYNEQFF
TRBJ2-5,TRBV6-1,CASSPDLGAWETQYF
TRBJ2-1,TRBV20-1,CSARDISGGSGNEQFF
TRBJ2-1,TRBV6-6,CASSSNQGSEQFF
TRBJ2-5,TRBV11-2,CASSSQAGLGETQYF
TRBJ2-7,TRBV7-7,CASSLSMAGVNEQYF
TRBJ2-1,TRBV10-3,CAISRTGLAGNNEQFF
TRBJ1-1,TRBV11-3,CASSLDRRGAFF
TRBJ2-7,TRBV7-2,CASSYKASGSYEQYF
TRBJ2-3,TRBV7-6,CASSLGLAGGRDTQYF
TRBJ1-6,TRBV7-2,CASSLAADYNSPLHF
TRBJ2-7,TRBV12-3/TRBV12-4,CASSSGLAGAHEQYF
TRBJ2-1,TRBV12-3/TRBV12-4,CASTGDSSYNEQFF
TRBJ2-6,TRBV6-1,CASSLQFSGSNVLTF
TRBJ2-2,TRBV15,CATSRQLGGLANTGELFF
TRBJ2-1,TRBV5-1,CASSGGLAGDGEQFF